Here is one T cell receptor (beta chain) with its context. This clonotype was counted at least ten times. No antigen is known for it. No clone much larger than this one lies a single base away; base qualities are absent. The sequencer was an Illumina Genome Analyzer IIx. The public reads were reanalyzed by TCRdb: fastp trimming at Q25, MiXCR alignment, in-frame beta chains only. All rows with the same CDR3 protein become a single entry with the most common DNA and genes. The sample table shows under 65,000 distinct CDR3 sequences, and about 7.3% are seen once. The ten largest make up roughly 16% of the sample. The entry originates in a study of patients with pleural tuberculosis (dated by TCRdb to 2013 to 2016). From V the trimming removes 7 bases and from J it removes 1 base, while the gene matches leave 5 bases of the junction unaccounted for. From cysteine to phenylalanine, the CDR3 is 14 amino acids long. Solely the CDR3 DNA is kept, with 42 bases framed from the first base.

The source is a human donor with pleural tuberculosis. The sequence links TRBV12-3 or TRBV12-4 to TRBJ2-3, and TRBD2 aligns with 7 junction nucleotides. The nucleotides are TGTGCCAGCATCGCGGGAGACGGCACAGATACGCAGTATTTT. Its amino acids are CASIAGDGTDTQYF.